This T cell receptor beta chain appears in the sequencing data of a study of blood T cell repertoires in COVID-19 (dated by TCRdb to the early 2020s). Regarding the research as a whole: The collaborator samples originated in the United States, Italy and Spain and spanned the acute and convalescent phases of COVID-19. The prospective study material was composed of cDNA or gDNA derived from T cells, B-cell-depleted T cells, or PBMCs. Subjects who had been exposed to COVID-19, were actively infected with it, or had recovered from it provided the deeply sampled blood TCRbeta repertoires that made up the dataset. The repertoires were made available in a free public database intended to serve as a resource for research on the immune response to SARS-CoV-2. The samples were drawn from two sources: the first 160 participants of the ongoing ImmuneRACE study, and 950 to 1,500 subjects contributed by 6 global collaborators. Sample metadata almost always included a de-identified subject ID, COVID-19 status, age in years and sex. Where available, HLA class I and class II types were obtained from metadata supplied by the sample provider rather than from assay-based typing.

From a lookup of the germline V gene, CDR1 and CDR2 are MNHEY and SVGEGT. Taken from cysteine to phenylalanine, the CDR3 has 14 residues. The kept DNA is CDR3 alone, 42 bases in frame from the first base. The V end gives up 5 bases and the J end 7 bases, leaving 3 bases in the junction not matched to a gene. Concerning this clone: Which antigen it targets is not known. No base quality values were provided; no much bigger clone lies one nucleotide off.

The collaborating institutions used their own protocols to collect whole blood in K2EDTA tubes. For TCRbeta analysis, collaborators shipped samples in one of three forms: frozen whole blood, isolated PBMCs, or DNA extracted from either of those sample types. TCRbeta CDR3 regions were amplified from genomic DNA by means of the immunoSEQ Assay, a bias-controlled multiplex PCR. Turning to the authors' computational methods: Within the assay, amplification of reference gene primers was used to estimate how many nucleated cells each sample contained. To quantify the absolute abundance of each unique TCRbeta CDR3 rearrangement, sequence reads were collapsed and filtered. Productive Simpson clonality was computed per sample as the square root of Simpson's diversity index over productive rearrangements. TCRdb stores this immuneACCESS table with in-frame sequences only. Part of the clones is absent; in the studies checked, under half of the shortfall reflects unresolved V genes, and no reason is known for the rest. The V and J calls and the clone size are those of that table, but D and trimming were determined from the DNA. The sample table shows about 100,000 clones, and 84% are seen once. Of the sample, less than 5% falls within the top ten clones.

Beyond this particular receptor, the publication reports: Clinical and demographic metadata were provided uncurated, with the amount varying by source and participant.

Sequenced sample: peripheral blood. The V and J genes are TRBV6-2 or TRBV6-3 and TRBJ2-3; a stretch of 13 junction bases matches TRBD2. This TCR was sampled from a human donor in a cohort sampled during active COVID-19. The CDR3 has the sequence CASSPGLAGYTQYF. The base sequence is TGTGCCAGCAGTCCGGGACTAGCGGGATATACGCAGTATTTT.